The clone carrying this TCR beta chain occurred many times. The data belong to a study of human T cells and chemical hapten exposure. Study summary: The study sensitized with 2% DPC on a roughly 2 cm by roughly 2 cm patch of upper inner arm skin.

Individual cDNA molecules (in the library) carried attached unique molecular identifiers. Per the original methods: Samples had a median of 95,638 TCRs, ranging roughly 23,224 to 700,000. TCRdb ran MiXCR on the RACE reads and lists one entry per CDR3 protein. The V and J calls and clone size come from TCRdb's table, not from the authors' own analysis. The sample holds tens of thousands of distinct CDR3 sequences, 3% to 3.5% seen once. Time point specified: patch test 2, 6 weeks after DPC sensitization. The treatment: therapeutic diphenylcyclopropenone sensitization with weekly scalp DPC. The germline gives CDR1 KGHSH, CDR2 LQKENI. V lost 6 bases to trimming and J lost 3 bases; unmatched junction nucleotides: 7. The CDR3 runs to 15 residues.

The source material was whole blood, sampled in connection with sensitization to the hapten diphenylcyclopropenone (DPC). The sequence was obtained from a man aged 40-50 years with alopecia areata. Some clones in this sample may be carry-over from other donors' samples. V usage is TRBV18 and J usage is TRBJ2-5; 10 bases align to TRBD2. The CDR3: CASSGTLAGKETQYF. CDR3 nucleotides: TGTGCCAGCTCGGGGACACTAGCGGGAAAAGAGACCCAGTACTTC.